Only one count was recorded for the clone carrying this TCR beta chain. Sequencing used immunoSEQ multiplex PCR; TCRdb keeps in-frame clones, though not all of them. The sample contains 330,000 or so clones, roughly 80% of which appear only once. The entry originates in a study of shared clonotypes between healthy human individuals. On the study more broadly: CD4 naive cells filled three plates per donor, CD4 memory three, CD8 naive two and CD8 memory one.

The J segment lost 4 bases and the V segment lost 2 bases, leaving 9 bases of the junction unmatched. Germline CDR1 is MNHEY and CDR2 is SMNVEV (reference sequence). The CDR3 loop spans 16 amino acids. This TCR was sampled from a man in his thirties or forties in good health. The chain joins TRBV27 to TRBJ2-7, with TRBD1 matching over 9 bases. Sequenced input: memory CD4+ T cells sorted from blood. Subset reported: CD45RA-negative fraction. DNA of the CDR3: TGTGCCAGCAGTTTACAGTACAGGGGGCGTTTGTACGAGCAGTACTTC. Translated: CASSLQYRGRLYEQYF.